This T cell receptor (beta chain) was found in a study of early T cells in non-severe SARS-CoV-2 infection. Regarding the study as a whole: VDJdb matching, biased toward anti-spike CD8 responses, missed private and CD4 specificities.

V gave up 3 bases and J gave up 6 bases, with 15 bases separating them. Germline V gene lookup returns CDR1 SGDLS and CDR2 YYNGEE. This CDR3 has 15 amino acids. TCRdb itself ran the 5' RACE reads through MiXCR, one entry per CDR3 protein. The sample shows about 80,000 distinct CDR3 sequences, roughly an eighth of them seen only once. This clonotype has at least ten counts. What it recognizes is unknown. This TCR came from an adult who was a healthcare worker with PCR-confirmed SARS-CoV-2 infection or an uninfected control (not recorded which). The donor label of this sample is uncertain. The source was whole blood, collected at baseline. The chain combines TRBV9 with TRBJ2-2; possibly TRBD2 for D (5 bases). CDR3 in DNA: TGTGCCAGCAGCGGTCGGGATTTAGCCCCCGGGGAGCTGTTTTTT. Translating it yields CASSGRDLAPGELFF. The variable domain in full, with the rest retrieved from reference TRBV9 and TRBJ2-2, is DSGVTQTPKHLITATGQRVTLRCSPRSGDLSVYWYQQSLDQGLQFLIQYYNGEERAKGNILERFSAQQFPDLHSELNLSSLELGDSALYFCASSGRDLAPGELFFGEGSRLTVL.